This T cell receptor (beta chain) was observed in a study of cytomegalovirus exposure and HLA in healthy donors. Study findings and constraints: TCR beta chains numbering more than 150 were designated cytomegalovirus-associated. Later analysis showed most CMV-associated TCR beta chains appearing HLA-restricted.

After removal of 6 bases from V and 4 bases from J, the junction contained 7 bases not matched to a gene. CDR3 size: 14 residues. CDR1 and CDR2 from the germline V gene are MNHEY and SVGAGI. The primer mix had 60 Vbeta and 13 Jbeta primers. TCRdb's table, derived via immunoSEQ multiplex PCR, lists solely in-frame clones and lacks some. The sample includes roughly 100,000 clones, about 74% of them seen just once. As regards this clone: Its matching antigen is unknown.

The chain employs TRBV6-5 and TRBJ2-7; 9 bases are a match to TRBD1. The TCR originated in a male donor in good health and CMV-seropositive. The sample was PBMCs. The DNA for the CDR3 is TGTGCCAGCAGATGGGGGACAGGGCGTTACGAGCAGTACTTC. Its translation is CASRWGTGRYEQYF.